The 16 T cell receptor beta chains below were found in one sample sequenced in a study of cytotoxic CD8 clonotypes in ibrutinib-treated CLL. Sequenced by immunoSEQ multiplex PCR; TCRdb stores in-frame clones only, minus some. The sample shows around 150,000 clones, 70% to 90% of them seen only once. This material consisted of PBMCs, taken at disease progression, from a patient treated with ibrutinib. The source is a human donor with chronic lymphocytic leukemia.

The V gene is TRBV27, the J gene TRBJ2-1; maybe TRBD2 (7 bases). CDR1 is MNHEY and CDR2 is SMNVEV in the germline V gene (reference sequence). The ends were cut back, 1 base at V and 5 bases at J, with 15 bases in the middle. CDR3 size: 16 residues. The CDR3 DNA follows: TGTGCCAGCAGTTTATGGTCGGGGGGCGCTCACAATGAGCAGTTCTTC. Its protein is CASSLWSGGAHNEQFF.

V is TRBV5-5 and J is TRBJ1-2; 7 bases fit TRBD1. CDR1 and CDR2 from the germline V gene are SGHKS and YYEKEE (reference sequence). The CDR3 spans 13 residues. The J segment lost 6 bases and the V segment lost 0 bases, leaving 2 bases of the junction unmatched. Here the CDR3 reads CASSLGQGDGYTF. Here the CDR3 DNA reads TGTGCCAGCAGCTTGGGTCAGGGGGATGGCTACACCTTC.

The chain uses TRBV30 and TRBJ1-4; D is perhaps TRBD1 (6 bases). Per germline, CDR1 GTSNPN and CDR2 SVGIG (reference sequence). The CDR3 runs 17 residues. Trimming pared 0 bases from V and 0 bases from J, leaving 14 bases between. The CDR3 loop reads CAWSVGRGPSTNEKLFF. The CDR3 nucleotides are TGTGCCTGGAGTGTCGGCAGGGGACCATCAACTAATGAAAAACTGTTTTTT.

This chain links TRBV5-6 with TRBJ2-5; D ambiguous. Germline V lookup: CDR1 SGHDT, CDR2 YYEEEE. This CDR3 spans 12 amino acids. V dropped 0 bases and J dropped 1 base, with 1 base sitting between them. CDR3 protein: CASSLGQETQYF. For the CDR3, the DNA is TGTGCCAGCAGCTTGGGCCAAGAGACCCAGTACTTC.

The CDR3 DNA reads TGTGCCAGCAGCTTAACGGCCCTAGCGGGAGGGCAAGAGGCGCAGTTCTTC. This codes for CASSLTALAGGQEAQFF. The genes are TRBV7-3 and TRBJ2-1; 12 nucleotides match TRBD2. CDR3 length: 17 residues. The ends lost 0 bases at V and 12 bases at J; junction bases unmatched: 12. Germline values: CDR1 SGHTA, CDR2 FQGTGA.

This chain joins TRBV19 and TRBJ1-1, with TRBD1 matching 8 bases. V was pared by 0 bases and J by 0 bases, with 12 bases of the junction left unmatched. Looked up from germline, CDR1 is LNHDA and CDR2 is SQIVND (reference sequence). This CDR3 has 19 residues. The chain's CDR3 is CASSIDWMGQGAMNTEAFF. For the CDR3, the DNA is TGTGCCAGTAGTATAGATTGGATGGGCCAGGGGGCCATGAACACTGAAGCTTTCTTT.

The chain links TRBV21-1 to TRBJ2-2; the D segment call TRBD2 is taken from the table without a DNA check. TRBV21-1 is flagged as a pseudogene. The CDR3 has 19 residues. The CDR3 reads CASSVSWGLRAGLTGELFF. The CDR3 coding sequence is TGTGCCAGCAGCGTAAGCTGGGGACTCCGGGCGGGGCTCACCGGGGAGCTGTTTTTT.

The rearrangement links TRBV5-1 to TRBJ2-3, with 9 bases that match TRBD2. The CDR3 has 16 amino acids. The V gene end was trimmed by 4 bases and the J gene end by 2 bases; junction bases not matched to a gene: 8. Germline loops: CDR1 SGHRS, CDR2 YFSETQ. DNA for the CDR3: TGCGCCAGCAGCACCGGGCGGGAGGGCCTCACAGATACGCAGTATTTT. It encodes CASSTGREGLTDTQYF.

This chain joins TRBV6-1 and TRBJ2-7; tentative D call: TRBD2 (6 bases). Germline CDR1 and CDR2: MNHNS and SASEGT. The CDR3 contains 15 residues. V shed 7 bases and J shed 0 bases, with 16 bases lying between them. CDR3 region: CASILIAASSYEQYF. In DNA form, the CDR3 reads TGTGCCAGCATCCTTATAGCGGCGAGCTCCTACGAGCAGTACTTC.

V and J are TRBV19 and TRBJ1-2; the match to TRBD1 covers 10 bases. The CDR3 covers 17 residues. Looked up from germline, CDR1 is LNHDA and CDR2 is SQIVND (reference sequence). V shed 7 bases and J 2 bases; nucleotides not matched to a gene: 13. This chain's CDR3 is CASNMGQGRSFNYGYTF. DNA for the CDR3: TGTGCCAGTAACATGGGACAGGGGCGAAGTTTCAACTATGGCTACACCTTC.

This sequence joins TRBV12-5 and TRBJ1-1; no clear D. V lost 3 bases to trimming and J lost 2 bases, with 1 base between them. The CDR3 is 11 residues long. Germline V gene data show CDR1 as LGHNT and CDR2 as FRNRAP. DNA of the CDR3: TGTGCTAGTGGTTTTAACACTGAAGCTTTCTTT. Protein: CASGFNTEAFF.

CDR3 loop: CASSPTGDGTYGYTF. The CDR3 region has the DNA TGTGCCAGCTCACCAACAGGGGACGGGACCTATGGCTACACCTTC. The chain uses TRBV18 and TRBJ1-2, with TRBD1 identical over 7 bases. Germline assignment: CDR1 KGHSH and CDR2 LQKENI. The CDR3 contains 15 residues. Trimming took 2 bases from V and 4 from J; bases not matched to a gene: 7. Based on the CDR3 plus reference TRBV18 and TRBJ1-2, the full variable domain is NAGVMQNPRHLVRRRGQEARLRCSPMKGHSHVYWYRQLPEEGLKFMVYLQKENIIDESGMPKERFSAEFPKEGPSILRIQQVVRGDSAAYFCASSPTGDGTYGYTFGSGTRLTVV.

V usage is TRBV18 and J usage is TRBJ2-5; weak D call: TRBD1 (5 bases). Germline V gives CDR1 KGHSH, CDR2 LQKENI. The CDR3 covers 13 residues. V was cut by 1 base and J by 3 bases, with 6 bases left in between. The CDR3: CASSPRREETQYF. In nucleotides, the CDR3 is TGTGCCAGCTCACCACGCAGGGAAGAGACCCAGTACTTC.

The chain carries TRBV5-1 and TRBJ2-7; 8 nucleotides agree with TRBD1. V was clipped by 1 base and J by 5 bases; unmatched bases: 5. Germline V CDR1 and CDR2: SGHRS, YFSETQ. The CDR3 is 14 residues long. DNA for the CDR3: TGCGCCAGCAGCTTGCAGGGGGCGTATCACGAGCAGTACTTC. This sequence encodes CASSLQGAYHEQYF.

This rearrangement joins TRBV7-2 to TRBJ2-7, with 7 nucleotides matching TRBD2. Germline trimming cut 6 bases from V and 0 bases from J; bases unmatched to any gene: 11. The CDR3 is made up of 16 amino acids. CDR1 is SGHTA, CDR2 FQGNSA, per germline. CDR3 sequence reads: CASSVLAVQSSYEQYF. CDR3 bases: TGTGCCAGCAGTGTGCTAGCGGTCCAAAGCTCCTACGAGCAGTACTTC. Using reference TRBV7-2 and TRBJ2-7 for the parts outside the CDR3, the full variable domain is GAGVSQSPSNKVTEKGKDVELRCDPISGHTALYWYRQSLGQGLEFLIYFQGNSAPDKSGLPSDRFSAERTGGSVSTLTIQRTQQEDSAVYLCASSVLAVQSSYEQYFGPGTRLTVT.

The rearrangement joins TRBV5-8 to TRBJ2-7; D may be TRBD2 (5 bases). The germline CDR1 and CDR2 sequences are SGHTS and YDEGEE. This CDR3 is built from 15 residues. Between the trimmed V and J ends, which lost 4 bases and 1 base, there was a span of 15 bases. The CDR3, as DNA: TGTGCCAGCAGCGGAGTTAGGACTCAATCCTACGAGCAGTACTTC. It codes for CASSGVRTQSYEQYF. The full variable domain, completed using reference TRBV5-8 and TRBJ2-7, is EAGVTQSPTHLIKTRGQQATLRCSPISGHTSVYWYQQALGLGLQFLLWYDEGEERNRGNFPPRFSGRQFPNYSSELNVNALELEDSALYLCASSGVRTQSYEQYFGPGTRLTVT.